This TCR beta chain originates from a study of radiotherapy plus CTLA-4 blockade in lung cancer. Across the study: Objective responses were recorded in about 18% of patients, with disease control recorded in 25% to 40%. Study observations and caveats: In blood, after radiotherapy plus ipilimumab, tumor-derived TCR clones expanded. Increased serum interferon-beta after radiation also reportedly predicted response strongly.

This clone was observed a handful of times. The target antigen is unknown. Libraries were prepared by immunoSEQ multiplex PCR; TCRdb keeps only in-frame clonotypes and omits some of them. The sample has over 14,000 clones; around 72% are singletons. Trimming took 2 bases from V and 9 from J; bases not matched to a gene: 6. The CDR3 has 14 residues. CDR1 MNHEY and CDR2 SMNVEV come from the germline V gene (reference sequence). The study gave focal radiation plus ipilimumab CTLA-4 blockade to patients with chemo-refractory metastatic non-small-cell lung cancer. The material sequenced was peripheral blood, taken from a patient treated with radiotherapy plus ipilimumab. J is TRBJ2-3 and V is TRBV27; 9 bases map to TRBD2. The sequence derives from a human donor with non-small cell lung cancer whose response to radiotherapy plus ipilimumab could not be evaluated. CDR3 nucleotides: TGTGCCAGCAGTTTAGTGGCTAGCGGGGAGACGCAGTATTTT. Protein product: CASSLVASGETQYF.